The source of this T cell receptor beta chain is a study of long-term antiretroviral therapy in people with HIV. Study-level results: The data indicate that diversity increased after ART but remained below transplant donor controls. Regardless of time point, clones expanded before ART dominated the repertoire.

Regarding this clone: Its antigen is unidentified.

People in the study who had HIV all got their treatment in the United States. There were roughly 0.9-11 million cryopreserved PBMC in the samples before DNA extraction. The libraries were made with immunoSEQ v3.0 at survey level. Measured with immunoSEQ multiplex PCR; TCRdb has only the in-frame clones, and not every one. The sample yields roughly 30,000 clones, roughly 94% seen once. Source: unsorted PBMCs, taken 5.3 years after starting antiretroviral therapy. This TCR was recovered from a man aged 50 to 59 with HIV.

The CDR3 region has the DNA TGTGCTAGTGGTTCACAGGGGAACACTGAAGCTTTCTTT. Translation: CASGSQGNTEAFF. The V call is TRBV12-5, the J call TRBJ1-1, with D possibly matching TRBD1 (6 bases). The CDR3 contains 13 residues. The V end was cut by 4 bases, the J end by 1 base, with 7 bases between. Germline values: CDR1 LGHNT, CDR2 FRNRAP. The full variable domain, rest sourced from reference TRBV12-5 and TRBJ1-1, is DARVTQTPRHKVTEMGQEVTMRCQPILGHNTVFWYRQTMMQGLELLAYFRNRAPLDDSGMPKDRFSAEMPDATLATLKIQPSEPRDSAVYFCASGSQGNTEAFFGQGTRLTVV.